This T cell receptor beta chain was profiled in a study of T cell repertoires in cytomegalovirus infection. This CDR3 spans 16 amino acids. CDR1 and CDR2 from the germline V gene are SGHRS and YFSETQ. V lost 0 bases and J lost 2, with 13 bases in between. TCRdb fed the reads into MiXCR, producing one record per CDR3 protein. The sample contains 480,000 or so distinct CDR3 sequences, approximately 11% of which appear only once. This clonotype turned up a few times. The J gene is TRBJ2-3, the V gene TRBV5-1, with a tentative D call TRBD2 (6 bases). The TCR was taken from a human donor in good health (CMV status not recorded). Some clones in this sample may be carry-over from other donors' samples. The sequenced sample consisted of PBMCs. CDR3 nucleotide sequence: TGCGCCAGCAGCTTGGCGGGAGTGGGGGACACAGATACGCAGTATTTT. Translated, it gives CASSLAGVGDTDTQYF.